The 32 T cell receptor beta chains reported below all come from one sample, sequenced in a study of blood T cells in healthy people across ages. The second PCR ran about 6 to 11 cycles with a sample-barcoded 5' primer and J-beta primers. Using its own MiXCR run on the 5' RACE reads, TCRdb lists one record per CDR3 protein. The sample yields about a million distinct CDR3 sequences, 35% to 45% seen once. The sequenced sample was blood. The receptors were gathered from a man younger than 35 in good health.

The chain employs TRBV30 and TRBJ1-2; a possible D gene is TRBD1 (5 bases). The V gene's germline CDR1 is GTSNPN and CDR2 SVGIG (reference sequence). The ends were cut back, 2 bases at V and 10 bases at J, with 17 bases in the middle. This CDR3 is built from 13 residues. The CDR3 spells CAWSYGGTGPYTF. Written as DNA, the CDR3 is TGTGCCTGGAGTTATGGGGGTACCGGTCCCTACACCTTC.

The chain links TRBV27 to TRBJ2-7; D is undetermined. Germline-derived CDR1 and CDR2 are MNHEY and SMNVEV (reference sequence). Trimming removed 6 bases from V and 4 bases from J, with 13 bases in between. The length of the CDR3 is 13 residues. The CDR3 DNA is TGTGCCAGCAGCGCTAACCCCCTATACGAGCAGTACTTC. Its translation: CASSANPLYEQYF.

This clonotype was observed many times. The chain joins TRBV6-5 to TRBJ2-7, with TRBD2 identical over 11 bases. Germline V gene lookup returns CDR1 MNHEY and CDR2 SVGAGI. The CDR3 is 15 amino acids. V shed 7 bases and J 4 bases; nucleotides not matched to a gene: 9. The CDR3 nucleotides read TGTGCCAGCAAGATGACTAGCGGGGACCCATACGAGCAGTACTTC. Translated: CASKMTSGDPYEQYF.

The chain uses TRBV2 and TRBJ1-6; D uncertain. Germline CDR1 reads SNHLY; CDR2 reads FYNNEI. The CDR3 loop spans 16 amino acids. The V end lost 2 bases, the J end lost 9 bases, and 17 bases lay between the germline ends. CDR3 residues: CASSETEASRLSPLHF. The CDR3 DNA is TGTGCCAGCAGTGAAACAGAAGCATCACGTCTTTCACCCCTCCACTTT. Complete variable domain (other parts from reference TRBV2 and TRBJ1-6): EPEVTQTPSHQVTQMGQEVILRCVPISNHLYFYWYRQILGQKVEFLVSFYNNEISEKSEIFDDQFSVERPDGSNFTLKIRSTKLEDSAMYFCASSETEASRLSPLHFGNGTRLTVT.

This clonotype appeared a few times. This chain uses TRBV20-1 with TRBJ2-1; TRBD1 agrees at 7 bases. Germline V gene sequence: CDR1 DFQATT, CDR2 SNEGSKA (reference sequence). The CDR3 totals 14 residues. J was trimmed by 7 bases and V by 6 bases; bases with no gene match: 12. CDR3 DNA sequence: TGCAGTGCCGTTCCGGGACAGCTTGATAATGAGCAGTTCTTC. Its translation is CSAVPGQLDNEQFF.

The chain combines TRBV10-3 with TRBJ1-2; 8 bases agree with TRBD1. V gave up 3 bases and J gave up 3 bases; unmatched junction bases: 3. Per germline, CDR1 ENHRY and CDR2 SYGVKD. The CDR3 is 14 residues long. Here the CDR3 reads CAISDATGDYGYTF. In DNA form, the CDR3 reads TGTGCCATCAGTGACGCGACAGGGGACTATGGCTACACCTTC.

The chain combines TRBV2 with TRBJ1-1; D is possibly TRBD1 (5 bases). V was pared by 7 bases and J by 11 bases, with 17 bases between. The CDR3 is made up of 12 amino acids. The germline CDR1 and CDR2 sequences are SNHLY and FYNNEI. CDR3: CASTPKPNRAFF. The CDR3 DNA reads TGTGCCAGCACTCCTAAACCAAACAGGGCTTTCTTT.

The sample holds one count of this clonotype. The chain combines TRBV4-3 with TRBJ1-2, with TRBD1 identical over 11 bases. Looked up from germline, CDR1 is LGHNA and CDR2 is YSLEER. Trimming at V came to 8 bases and at J to 6 bases, leaving 5 bases not matched to a gene. The CDR3 is made up of 13 amino acids. This chain's CDR3 is CASARDRGDGYTF. CDR3 nucleotide sequence: TGCGCCAGCGCCAGGGACAGGGGGGATGGCTACACCTTC.

The V and J genes are TRBV7-2 and TRBJ2-2; D is perhaps TRBD1 (5 bases). Trimming took off 5 bases at V and 0 bases at J, with 13 bases between the two ends. CDR1 is SGHTA, CDR2 FQGNSA, per germline. The CDR3 has 16 amino acids. The CDR3 protein is CASSQRSGTNTGELFF. In DNA form, the CDR3 reads TGTGCCAGCAGCCAGAGGTCAGGGACGAACACCGGGGAGCTGTTTTTT.

The table lists this clonotype with many counts. The rearrangement uses TRBV5-5 and TRBJ2-3; tentative D call: TRBD2 (5 bases). CDR1 and CDR2 from the germline V gene are SGHKS and YYEKEE (reference sequence). Trimming took 4 bases from V and 0 from J, leaving 21 bases between them. The CDR3 contains 18 residues. The CDR3 protein is CASSPQHMRVRSTDTQYF. The CDR3 DNA is TGTGCCAGCAGCCCGCAACATATGAGGGTTCGGAGCACAGATACGCAGTATTTT.

The chain employs TRBV4-1 and TRBJ2-3, with a possible D match to TRBD1 (6 bases). Germline V lookup: CDR1 MGHRA, CDR2 YSYEKL. The CDR3 extends over 15 amino acids. V was pared by 4 bases and J by 0 bases, with 11 bases between. CDR3 protein: CASSPDRFSTDTQYF. CDR3 DNA sequence: TGCGCCAGCAGCCCCGACAGGTTTAGCACAGATACGCAGTATTTT.

This chain joins TRBV27 and TRBJ1-1, with 8 bases aligning to TRBD1. CDR1 is MNHEY, CDR2 SMNVEV, per germline (reference sequence). V was clipped by 6 bases and J by 0 bases; unmatched bases: 15. The CDR3 is 18 residues long. CDR3 sequence reads: CASSPEGQGRWMNTEAFF. The CDR3 DNA is TGTGCCAGCAGCCCTGAAGGACAGGGCAGGTGGATGAACACTGAAGCTTTCTTT.

This chain connects TRBV4-1 to TRBJ2-3, with D tentatively TRBD1 (5 bases). The CDR3 covers 15 residues. CDR1 MGHRA and CDR2 YSYEKL come from the germline V gene. V was trimmed by 5 bases and J by 6 bases, leaving 18 bases between them. The CDR3 DNA follows: TGCGCCAGCAGCACAAAACAGGATAGGTTGGATACGCAGTATTTT. It specifies CASSTKQDRLDTQYF.

The rearrangement joins TRBV20-1 to TRBJ2-3; 12 bases align to TRBD2. Trimming cost V 4 bases and J 4 bases; bases outside gene matches: 21. From germline, CDR1 is DFQATT and CDR2 SNEGSKA (reference sequence). This CDR3 comprises 20 residues. In DNA, the CDR3 is TGCAGTGCTACTGTAGGACTAGCGGGACTCAACCGGCGACTCGCAGATACGCAGTATTTT. As protein: CSATVGLAGLNRRLADTQYF.

The genes are TRBV7-9 and TRBJ2-7; no firm D call. Looked up from germline, CDR1 is SEHNR and CDR2 is FQNEAQ (reference sequence). The CDR3 contains 14 residues. The germline V and J ends were trimmed by 0 bases and 4 bases, with 10 bases remaining between them. The CDR3 here is CASSLAGFGYEQYF. For the CDR3, the DNA is TGTGCCAGCAGCTTAGCTGGTTTCGGTTACGAGCAGTACTTC. The whole variable domain, remainder taken from reference TRBV7-9 and TRBJ2-7, is DTGVSQNPRHKITKRGQNVTFRCDPISEHNRLYWYRQTLGQGPEFLTYFQNEAQLEKSRLLSDRFSAERPKGSFSTLEIQRTEQGDSAMYLCASSLAGFGYEQYFGPGTRLTVT.

This clonotype has just a few counts. In DNA, the CDR3 is TGCGCCAGCAAGGGACGGGGGGCACGCACAGATACGCAGTATTTT. Amino acid sequence: CASKGRGARTDTQYF. V gene TRBV5-1 combines with J gene TRBJ2-3; perhaps TRBD2 as D (7 bases). The CDR3 contains 15 residues. Deletions cut 6 bases from V and 1 base from J, with 15 bases between. The germline V gene encodes CDR1 SGHRS and CDR2 YFSETQ.

CDR3 DNA sequence: TGTGCCAGCAGTAGGGAAGCAGGGAGCTCCTACAATGAGCAGTTCTTC. It specifies CASSREAGSSYNEQFF. The chain combines TRBV2 with TRBJ2-1; the D call may be TRBD1 or TRBD2 (5 bases each). V was cut by 5 bases and J by 0 bases, with 14 bases left in between. The CDR3 is made up of 16 amino acids. CDR1 SNHLY and CDR2 FYNNEI come from the germline V gene. The full variable domain, completed using reference TRBV2 and TRBJ2-1, is EPEVTQTPSHQVTQMGQEVILRCVPISNHLYFYWYRQILGQKVEFLVSFYNNEISEKSEIFDDQFSVERPDGSNFTLKIRSTKLEDSAMYFCASSREAGSSYNEQFFGPGTRLTVL.

The chain joins TRBV20-1 to TRBJ2-2; D remains ambiguous. Trimming removed 5 bases at V and 5 bases at J, with 3 bases between. Germline CDR1 is DFQATT and CDR2 is SNEGSKA (reference sequence). The length of the CDR3 is 10 residues. CDR3: CSALTGELFF. CDR3 nucleotide sequence: TGCAGTGCTCTTACCGGGGAGCTGTTTTTT.

This clonotype was observed at least ten times. The chain joins TRBV20-1 to TRBJ2-3, with 13 bases lining up with TRBD2. The CDR3 runs to 16 residues. Germline V gene sequence: CDR1 DFQATT, CDR2 SNEGSKA (reference sequence). Unmatched junction bases numbered 6, after V lost 2 bases and J lost 4 bases. The CDR3 DNA reads TGCAGTGCTAGACCCCCGACTAGCGGGGGGTCAGATACGCAGTATTTT. Translated: CSARPPTSGGSDTQYF.

The CDR3: CASSQRRIDSPLHF. CDR3 DNA sequence: TGTGCCAGCAGCCAGCGACGGATTGATTCACCCCTCCACTTT. The V gene is TRBV4-2, the J gene TRBJ1-6; unclear D gene. Trimming removed 3 bases at V and 8 bases at J, with 11 bases between. CDR3 length: 14 amino acids. Germline CDR1 is LGHNA and CDR2 is YNFKEQ.

This clonotype was detected only a few times. This sequence joins TRBV7-2 and TRBJ2-2, with D hard to call. The germline gives CDR1 SGHTA, CDR2 FQGNSA. The CDR3 length is 13 residues. V lost 5 bases, J lost 4 bases, and 8 bases lay in between. The CDR3 reads CASSVTTTGELFF. DNA for the CDR3: TGTGCCAGCAGCGTAACTACCACCGGGGAGCTGTTTTTT.

The V gene is TRBV6-4, the J gene TRBJ2-5; no clear D. The J call may be faulty, since TRBJ2-7 better matches the DNA end. The germline V gene encodes CDR1 MRHNA and CDR2 SNTAGT. The CDR3 runs 8 residues. The CDR3 spells CAGNEQYF. The CDR3 DNA follows: TGTGCGGGCAACGAGCAGTACTTC.

The V gene is TRBV20-1, the J gene TRBJ1-6; D call uncertain. CDR3 length equals 15 residues. CDR1 DFQATT and CDR2 SNEGSKA come from the germline V gene (reference sequence). The germline V and J ends were trimmed by 6 bases and 0 bases, with 12 bases remaining between them. CDR3 nucleotide sequence: TGCAGTGCGAGACGGCAGAGCTCCTATAATTCACCCCTCCACTTT. This translates into CSARRQSSYNSPLHF.

This clonotype occurred a few times. This chain connects TRBV20-1 to TRBJ2-3; D might be TRBD1 (5 bases). This CDR3 is built from 14 residues. In germline, CDR1 is DFQATT, CDR2 SNEGSKA (reference sequence). Trimming removed 3 bases from V and 2 bases from J, with 12 bases in between. For the CDR3, the DNA is TGCAGTGCTAGGTTCAGGGCCCCCACAGATACGCAGTATTTT. Translated: CSARFRAPTDTQYF.

The genes are TRBV28 and TRBJ2-7; the D is unclear. V was pared by 2 bases and J by 3 bases, with 20 bases between. The germline gives CDR1 MDHEN, CDR2 SYDVKM. This CDR3 contains 17 residues. The DNA for the CDR3 is TGTGCCAGCAGTTTAAGGTTGGGAACATCTACAATCTACGAGCAGTACTTC. It codes for CASSLRLGTSTIYEQYF.

This clonotype has only a few counts. The J gene is TRBJ1-4, the V gene TRBV10-3, with D possibly being TRBD1 (6 bases). The germline V and J ends were trimmed by 9 bases and 11 bases, with 19 bases remaining between them. CDR3 length equals 13 residues. Germline V lookup: CDR1 ENHRY, CDR2 SYGVKD. The CDR3 DNA reads TGTGCCATGTCTACGGGACATCCTGGGAAACTGTTTTTT. This translates into CAMSTGHPGKLFF.

To note about this clonotype: Compared with germline, one end of the junction differs, possibly owing to a read error. V and J are TRBV5-1 and TRBJ1-1, with D possibly TRBD1 on 5 matching bases. Germline CDR1 and CDR2: SGHRS and YFSETQ. The CDR3 is made up of 14 amino acids. CDR3 DNA: TGCGCCGGCAGTAGGGACGGAAGGAACACTGAAGCTTTCTTT. Translation: CAGSRDGRNTEAFF.

V usage is TRBV3-1 and J usage is TRBJ1-2, with D possibly being TRBD1 (5 bases). Trimming shortened V by 4 bases and J by 8 bases, and 17 bases separated the two germline ends. This CDR3 is built from 14 residues. Germline V CDR1 and CDR2: LGHDT, YNNKEL (reference sequence). The CDR3 region has the DNA TGTGCCAGCAGCCCGTCGGAGGGGCTTGGGGGCTACACCTTC. Its translation is CASSPSEGLGGYTF.

This clonotype was picked up a small number of times. This chain uses TRBV6-6 with TRBJ2-5; 8 bases line up with TRBD1. Judging by the DNA end, TRBJ2-7 fits better; the J call may be wrong. This CDR3 has 14 amino acids. Germline-derived CDR1 and CDR2 are MNHNY and SVGAGI (reference sequence). CDR3 sequence: CASSQRQGLHEQYF. The CDR3 coding sequence is TGTGCCAGCAGTCAGAGACAGGGGCTCCACGAGCAGTACTTC.

This clonotype showed up just a few times. V usage is TRBV11-2 and J usage is TRBJ2-7; 12 positions match TRBD1. The CDR3 length is 17 residues. CDR1 is SGHAT, CDR2 FQNNGV, per germline. V was clipped by 5 bases and J by 5 bases; unmatched bases: 13. The CDR3 spells CASSTPGQGAIYHEQYF. The CDR3 region has the DNA TGTGCCAGCAGCACCCCGGGACAGGGGGCAATTTACCACGAGCAGTACTTC.

There are a few counts of this clonotype. The rearrangement links TRBV20-1 to TRBJ2-4, with 7 bases aligning to TRBD1. The CDR3 has 14 amino acids. Germline V gene data show CDR1 as DFQATT and CDR2 as SNEGSKA (reference sequence). Unmatched junction bases numbered 4, after V lost 2 bases and J lost 3 bases. CDR3 sequence reads: CSARNRDSKNIQYF. CDR3 in DNA: TGCAGTGCTAGAAACCGGGACAGCAAAAACATTCAGTACTTC.

This clonotype showed up just a few times. The genes are TRBV27 and TRBJ1-5; 11 nucleotides align to TRBD1. Germline V CDR1 and CDR2: MNHEY, SMNVEV (reference sequence). This CDR3 has 15 residues. Losses at the gene ends were 5 bases for V and 4 bases for J; bases not matched to a gene: 4. Here the CDR3 DNA reads TGTGCCAGCAGTAGGACAGGGGGCATTAATCAGCCCCAGCATTTT. It is translated as CASSRTGGINQPQHF.